The rows below give T cell receptor beta chains drawn from one sample of a study of shared clonotypes between healthy human individuals. The table came from immunoSEQ multiplex PCR; TCRdb's copy has only in-frame clones and leaves some out. The sample has around 2.1 million clones, 90% to 96% seen once. Sequenced sample: naive CD4+ T cells sorted from blood. The source is a man younger than 35 in good health. Each CDR3 is given with its conserved first and last residue. D genes are given only for firm matches. The size of a clone is reported for some rows only, either as once, few or many, or as a class for expanded clones.

V	size	J	D	CDR3	DNA
TRBV29-1	.	TRBJ2-2	TRBD1	CSVTGGTGELFF	TGCAGCGTAACAGGGGGAACCGGGGAGCTGTTTTTT
TRBV5-1	.	TRBJ1-3	.	CASKNNSGNTIYF	TGCGCCAGCAAAAACAACTCTGGAAACACCATATATTTT
TRBV28	.	TRBJ2-2	TRBD1	CASSHAGGNTGELFF	TGTGCCAGCAGTCACGCAGGGGGGAACACCGGGGAGCTGTTTTTT
TRBV6-6	once	TRBJ1-2	.	CASSYSQGANYGYTF	TGTGCCAGCAGTTACTCACAGGGAGCTAACTATGGCTACACCTTC
TRBV7-6	.	TRBJ2-7	.	CASSQLGRGSYEQYF	TGTGCCAGCAGCCAGTTGGGGCGGGGCTCCTACGAGCAGTACTTC
TRBV18	.	TRBJ2-1	.	CASSPSREEQFF	TGTGCCAGCTCACCATCTAGGGAAGAGCAGTTCTTC
TRBV29-1	.	TRBJ2-1	TRBD2	CSASSGSSYNEQFF	TGCAGCGCCTCTAGCGGAAGCTCCTACAATGAGCAGTTCTTC
TRBV5-4	.	TRBJ2-1	.	CASSYKGDEQFF	TGTGCCAGCAGTTATAAGGGGGATGAGCAGTTCTTC
TRBV7-9	.	TRBJ2-3	TRBD2	CASSPTSGGAYTQYF	TGTGCCAGCAGCCCGACTAGCGGGGGGGCTTATACGCAGTATTTT
TRBV29-1	.	TRBJ2-3	TRBD2	CSAPRGLAAVGDTQYF	TGCAGCGCCCCAAGGGGACTAGCGGCGGTGGGAGATACGCAGTATTTT
TRBV30	.	TRBJ2-2	TRBD2	CAWSGLAGGPAGELFF	TGTGCCTGGAGTGGGCTAGCGGGAGGTCCTGCCGGGGAGCTGTTTTTT
TRBV14	.	TRBJ2-7	.	CASSRADYLQQYF	TGTGCCAGCAGTAGGGCAGACTATTTACAGCAGTACTTC
TRBV18	.	TRBJ1-5	.	CASSPTGDRSNQPQHF	TGTGCCAGCTCACCCACTGGTGACCGTAGCAATCAGCCCCAGCATTTT
TRBV19	.	TRBJ2-5	.	CASSIGMVGVGTQYF	TGTGCCAGTAGTATCGGGATGGTTGGGGTAGGGACCCAGTACTTC
TRBV6-6	.	TRBJ2-7	.	CASSATGRYEQYF	TGTGCCAGCAGTGCTACAGGGAGGTACGAGCAGTACTTC
TRBV2	.	TRBJ2-5	TRBD1	CASSADRVGETQYF	TGTGCCAGCAGTGCCGACAGGGTAGGGGAGACCCAGTACTTC
TRBV4-3	.	TRBJ2-7	TRBD2	CASSFIAGGPVEQYF	TGCGCCAGCAGCTTCATAGCGGGAGGGCCAGTCGAGCAGTACTTC
TRBV10-3	.	TRBJ1-1	.	CAIRDPSYVTEAFF	TGTGCCATTAGAGACCCGAGTTATGTCACTGAAGCTTTCTTT
TRBV2	.	TRBJ1-1	.	CASSEALRTAEAFF	TGTGCCAGCAGTGAAGCGCTTCGGACAGCTGAAGCTTTCTTT
TRBV2	.	TRBJ2-7	.	CASGTTVLESYEQYF	TGTGCCAGCGGAACGACAGTGCTCGAATCCTACGAGCAGTACTTC
TRBV6-1	.	TRBJ2-7	TRBD2	CASTGGWYNSYEQYF	TGTGCCAGCACGGGGGGGTGGTATAACTCCTACGAGCAGTACTTC
TRBV11-2	.	TRBJ2-3	.	CASSLVESTDTQYF	TGTGCCAGCAGCTTAGTAGAAAGCACAGATACGCAGTATTTT
TRBV11-3	.	TRBJ2-1	.	CASSLVSNEQFF	TGTGCCAGCAGCTTAGTTTCCAATGAGCAGTTCTTC
TRBV18	.	TRBJ2-2	TRBD1	CASSQGQGRTGELFF	TGTGCCAGCTCCCAAGGACAGGGGAGGACCGGGGAGCTGTTTTTT
TRBV2	.	TRBJ2-5	.	CASSGLLETQYF	TGTGCCAGCAGTGGGCTGCTGGAGACCCAGTACTTC
TRBV6-5	.	TRBJ1-2	TRBD1	CASRTGNYGYTF	TGTGCCAGCAGGACAGGGAACTATGGCTACACCTTC
TRBV7-9	.	TRBJ2-5	.	CASSLSSAETQYF	TGTGCCAGCAGCCTTTCTAGCGCAGAGACCCAGTACTTC
TRBV5-4	.	TRBJ1-6	.	CASSLVQGNNSPLHF	TGTGCCAGCAGCTTGGTACAGGGTAATAATTCACCCCTCCACTTT
TRBV11-2	.	TRBJ1-6	.	CASSLGGGYNSPLHF	TGTGCCAGCAGCTTAGGTGGGGGCTATAATTCACCCCTCCACTTT
TRBV28	.	TRBJ1-4	.	CASSSAGNEKLFF	TGTGCCAGCAGTTCGGCCGGTAATGAAAAACTGTTTTTT